This entry describes one TCR beta chain. Its antigen remains unidentified. Researchers made TCR cDNA using 5'RACE template switching, and this step added a universal primer site and UMIs. One entry per CDR3 protein results from TCRdb running MiXCR on the 5' RACE reads. This table holds hundreds of thousands of distinct CDR3 sequences, roughly 13% found once. The data were obtained in a study of T cells after yellow fever vaccination. Study details: Libraries from low-cell-number fractions were prepared with the SMART-Seq v4 Ultra Low Input RNA kit.

V dropped 4 bases and J dropped 4 bases, with 10 bases sitting between them. The CDR3 covers 13 residues. Germline V gene lookup returns CDR1 LGHDT and CDR2 YNNKEL (reference sequence). Notes on the study in general: Although most clonotypes did not, a small share appeared in both CD4 and CD8 compartments. The study noted that FACS-sorted repertoires could contain abundant clonotypes contaminating from the bulk population.

The sample here was PBMCs, taken on the day of the yellow fever booster vaccination. This sequence originates from a young man who received the YFV17D yellow fever vaccine. The chain carries TRBV3-1 and TRBJ1-2; D perhaps matches TRBD1 (6 bases). The CDR3 loop is CASSLPRGYGYTF. The CDR3 DNA sequence: TGTGCCAGCAGCCTCCCCAGGGGCTATGGCTACACCTTC.